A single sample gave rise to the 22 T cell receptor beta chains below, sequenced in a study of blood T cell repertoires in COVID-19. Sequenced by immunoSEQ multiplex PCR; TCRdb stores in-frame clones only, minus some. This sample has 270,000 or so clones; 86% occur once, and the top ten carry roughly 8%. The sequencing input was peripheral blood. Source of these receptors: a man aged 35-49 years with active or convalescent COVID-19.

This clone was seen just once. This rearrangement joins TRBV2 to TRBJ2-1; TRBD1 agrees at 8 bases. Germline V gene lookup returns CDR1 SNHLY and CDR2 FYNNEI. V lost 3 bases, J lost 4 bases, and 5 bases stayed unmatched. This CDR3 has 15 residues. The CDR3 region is CASSEVGQEYNEQFF. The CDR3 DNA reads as TGTGCCAGCAGTGAGGTGGGACAGGAGTACAATGAGCAGTTCTTC.

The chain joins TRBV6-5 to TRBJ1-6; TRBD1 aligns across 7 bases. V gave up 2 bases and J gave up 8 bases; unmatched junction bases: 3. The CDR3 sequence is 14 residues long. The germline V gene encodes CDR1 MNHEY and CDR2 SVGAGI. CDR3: CASSYAQGDSPLHF. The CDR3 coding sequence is TGTGCCAGCAGTTACGCCCAGGGGGATTCACCCCTCCACTTT.

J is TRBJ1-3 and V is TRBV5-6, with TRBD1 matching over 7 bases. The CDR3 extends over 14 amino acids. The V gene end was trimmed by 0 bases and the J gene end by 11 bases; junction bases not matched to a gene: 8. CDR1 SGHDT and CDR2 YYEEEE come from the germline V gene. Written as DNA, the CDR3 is TGTGCCAGCAGCTTGGGACAGGGCCAGCGGGCCATATATTTT. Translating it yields CASSLGQGQRAIYF.

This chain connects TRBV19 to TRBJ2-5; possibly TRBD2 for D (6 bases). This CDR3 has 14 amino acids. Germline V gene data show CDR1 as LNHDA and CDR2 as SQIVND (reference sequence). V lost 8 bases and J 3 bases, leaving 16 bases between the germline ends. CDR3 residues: CASSVLGGEETQYF. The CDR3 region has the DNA TGTGCCAGTTCCGTTTTGGGCGGGGAAGAGACCCAGTACTTC.

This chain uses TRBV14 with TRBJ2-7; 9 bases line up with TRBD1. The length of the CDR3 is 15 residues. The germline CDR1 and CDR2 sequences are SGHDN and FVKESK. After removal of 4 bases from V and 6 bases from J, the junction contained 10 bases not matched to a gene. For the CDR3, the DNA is TGTGCCAGCAGCCGACGGGACAGGGAGGCGATCGAGCAGTACTTC. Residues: CASSRRDREAIEQYF.

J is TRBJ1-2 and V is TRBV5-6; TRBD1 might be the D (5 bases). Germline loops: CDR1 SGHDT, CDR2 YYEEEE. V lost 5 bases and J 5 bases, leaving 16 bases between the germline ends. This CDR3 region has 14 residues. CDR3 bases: TGTGCCAGCAGACGGCAGGGTGACGGATATGGCTACACCTTC. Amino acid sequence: CASRRQGDGYGYTF.

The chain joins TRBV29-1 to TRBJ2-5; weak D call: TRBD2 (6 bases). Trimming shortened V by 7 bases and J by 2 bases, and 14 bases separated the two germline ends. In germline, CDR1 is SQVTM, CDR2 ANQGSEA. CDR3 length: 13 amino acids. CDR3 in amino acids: CSGMGLLQETQYF. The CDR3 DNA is TGCAGCGGGATGGGACTCCTTCAAGAGACCCAGTACTTC.

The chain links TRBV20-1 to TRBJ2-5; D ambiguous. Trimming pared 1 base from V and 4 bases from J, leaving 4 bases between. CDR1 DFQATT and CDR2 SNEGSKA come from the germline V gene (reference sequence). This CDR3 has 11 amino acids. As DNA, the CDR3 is TGCAGTGCTAGAGGTCGAGAGACCCAGTACTTC. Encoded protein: CSARGRETQYF.

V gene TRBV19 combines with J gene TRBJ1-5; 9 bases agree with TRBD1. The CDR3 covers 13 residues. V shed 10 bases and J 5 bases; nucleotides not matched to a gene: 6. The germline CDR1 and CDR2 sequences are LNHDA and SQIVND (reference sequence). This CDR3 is CATRGQGDQPQHF. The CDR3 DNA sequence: TGTGCCACCAGGGGACAGGGTGATCAGCCCCAGCATTTT.

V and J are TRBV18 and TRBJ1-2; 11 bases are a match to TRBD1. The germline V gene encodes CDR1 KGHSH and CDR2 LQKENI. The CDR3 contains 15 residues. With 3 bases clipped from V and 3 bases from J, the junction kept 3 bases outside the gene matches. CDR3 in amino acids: CASSPGGQGDYGYTF. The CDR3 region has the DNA TGTGCCAGCTCACCGGGGGGACAGGGGGACTATGGCTACACCTTC.

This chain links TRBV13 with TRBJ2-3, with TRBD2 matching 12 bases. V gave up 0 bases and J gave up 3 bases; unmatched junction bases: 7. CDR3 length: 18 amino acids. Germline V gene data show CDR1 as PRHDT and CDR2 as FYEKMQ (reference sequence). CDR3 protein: CASSLGLAGGPETDTQYF. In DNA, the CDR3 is TGTGCCAGCAGCTTAGGGCTAGCGGGAGGGCCCGAGACAGATACGCAGTATTTT.

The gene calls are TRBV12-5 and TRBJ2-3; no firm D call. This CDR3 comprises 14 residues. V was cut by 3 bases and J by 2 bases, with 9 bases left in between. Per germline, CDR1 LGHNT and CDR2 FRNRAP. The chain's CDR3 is CASGLLPHTDTQYF. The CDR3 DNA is TGTGCTAGTGGTTTACTTCCCCACACAGATACGCAGTATTTT.

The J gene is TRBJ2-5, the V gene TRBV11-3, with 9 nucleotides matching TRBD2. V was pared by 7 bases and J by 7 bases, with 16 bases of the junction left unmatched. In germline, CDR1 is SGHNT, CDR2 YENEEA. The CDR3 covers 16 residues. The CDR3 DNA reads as TGTGCCAGCACCAACGCCGTGGGACTAGCAAGGGGGACCCAGTACTTC. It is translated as CASTNAVGLARGTQYF.

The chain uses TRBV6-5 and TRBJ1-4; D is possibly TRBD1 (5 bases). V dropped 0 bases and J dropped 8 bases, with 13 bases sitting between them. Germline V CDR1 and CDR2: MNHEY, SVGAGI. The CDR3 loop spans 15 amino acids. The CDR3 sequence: CASSYSGRVEEKLFF. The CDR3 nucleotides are TGTGCCAGCAGTTACTCGGGCAGGGTAGAGGAAAAACTGTTTTTT.

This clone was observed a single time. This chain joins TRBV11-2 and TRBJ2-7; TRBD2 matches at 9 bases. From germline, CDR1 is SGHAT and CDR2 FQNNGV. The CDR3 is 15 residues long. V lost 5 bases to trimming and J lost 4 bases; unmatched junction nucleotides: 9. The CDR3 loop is CASSRIAGDPYEQYF. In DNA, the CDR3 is TGTGCCAGCAGCCGTATAGCGGGAGACCCATACGAGCAGTACTTC.

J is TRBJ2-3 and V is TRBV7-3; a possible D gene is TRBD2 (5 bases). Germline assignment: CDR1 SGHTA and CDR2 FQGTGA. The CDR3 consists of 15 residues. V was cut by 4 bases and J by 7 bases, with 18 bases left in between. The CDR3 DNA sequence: TGTGCCAGCAGCTCCCGGACCGGGGATCCGAATACGCAGTATTTT. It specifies CASSSRTGDPNTQYF.

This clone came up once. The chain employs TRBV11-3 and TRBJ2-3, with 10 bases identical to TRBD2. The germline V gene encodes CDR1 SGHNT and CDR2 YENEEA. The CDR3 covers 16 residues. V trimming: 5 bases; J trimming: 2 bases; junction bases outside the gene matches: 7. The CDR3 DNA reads TGTGCCAGCAGCGGGACTAGCGAGGGCTTCACAGATACGCAGTATTTT. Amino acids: CASSGTSEGFTDTQYF.

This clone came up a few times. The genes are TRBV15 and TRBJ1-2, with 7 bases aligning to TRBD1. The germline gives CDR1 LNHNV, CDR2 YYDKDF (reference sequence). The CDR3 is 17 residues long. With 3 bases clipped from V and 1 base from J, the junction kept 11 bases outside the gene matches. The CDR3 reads CATSSPRQGSVNYGYTF. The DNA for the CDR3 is TGTGCCACCAGCAGTCCCCGACAGGGCTCCGTTAACTATGGCTACACCTTC.

The CDR3 DNA is TGTGCCAGCAGTTCCGGAGGAGAGATTGGTGGCTACACCTTC. This codes for CASSSGGEIGGYTF. The V call is TRBV28, the J call TRBJ1-2; no firm D call. Germline-derived CDR1 and CDR2 are MDHEN and SYDVKM. This CDR3 region has 14 residues. V was cut by 4 bases and J by 7 bases, with 16 bases left in between.

The CDR3 sequence: CASSFPLYDRAVETQYF. DNA of the CDR3: TGTGCCAGCAGTTTCCCCCTTTACGACAGGGCGGTGGAGACCCAGTACTTC. This sequence joins TRBV28 and TRBJ2-5; 7 nucleotides line up with TRBD1. CDR3 length: 17 residues. The V segment lost 3 bases and the J segment 5 bases; nucleotides outside the gene matches: 15. Germline-derived CDR1 and CDR2 are MDHEN and SYDVKM. Together with reference TRBV28 and TRBJ2-5, the CDR3 gives the full variable domain: DVKVTQSSRYLVKRTGEKVFLECVQDMDHENMFWYRQDPGLGLRLIYFSYDVKMKEKGDIPEGYSVSREKKERFSLILESASTNQTSMYLCASSFPLYDRAVETQYFGPGTRLLVL.

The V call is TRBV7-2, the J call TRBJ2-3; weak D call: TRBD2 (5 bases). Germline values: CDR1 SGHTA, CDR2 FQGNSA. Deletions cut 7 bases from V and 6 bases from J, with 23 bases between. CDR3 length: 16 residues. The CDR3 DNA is TGTGCCAGCAACTATCCCATGGAGGTCTGGAGGGATACGCAGTATTTT. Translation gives CASNYPMEVWRDTQYF.

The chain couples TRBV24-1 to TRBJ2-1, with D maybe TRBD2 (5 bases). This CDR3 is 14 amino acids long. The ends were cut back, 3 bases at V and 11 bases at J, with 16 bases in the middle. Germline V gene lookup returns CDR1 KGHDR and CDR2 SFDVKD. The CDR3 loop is CATSDLWTGNQQFF. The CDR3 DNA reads TGTGCCACCAGTGATCTGTGGACTGGTAATCAGCAGTTCTTC.